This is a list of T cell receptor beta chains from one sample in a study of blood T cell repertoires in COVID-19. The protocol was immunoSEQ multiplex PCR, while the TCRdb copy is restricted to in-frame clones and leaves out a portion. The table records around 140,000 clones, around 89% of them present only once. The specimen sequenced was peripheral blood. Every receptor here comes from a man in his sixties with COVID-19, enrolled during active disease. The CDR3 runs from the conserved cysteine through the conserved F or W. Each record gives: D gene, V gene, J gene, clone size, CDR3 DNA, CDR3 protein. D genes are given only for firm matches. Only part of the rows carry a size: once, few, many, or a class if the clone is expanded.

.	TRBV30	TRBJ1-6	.	TGTGCCTGGAGTGTACAGGTCGGGCGGGGGGCGAGTTCACCCCTCCACTTT	CAWSVQVGRGASSPLHF
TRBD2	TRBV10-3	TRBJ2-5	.	TGTGCCATCAGTGAGTCGCCAAATAGCGGGACTGAGAAAGAGACCCAGTACTTC	CAISESPNSGTEKETQYF
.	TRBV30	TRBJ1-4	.	TGTGCCTGGAGTGAACAGGCCCTTAATGAAAAACTGTTTTTT	CAWSEQALNEKLFF
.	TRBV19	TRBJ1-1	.	TGTGCCAGTGCCATCCGGGTTCGACCTGAAGCTTTCTTT	CASAIRVRPEAFF
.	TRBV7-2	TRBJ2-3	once	TGTGCCAGCAGCTTCAGTACAGATACGCAGTATTTT	CASSFSTDTQYF
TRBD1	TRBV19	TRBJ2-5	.	TGTGCCAGTAGTATGGACTTGACAGGGATCCAGTACTTC	CASSMDLTGIQYF
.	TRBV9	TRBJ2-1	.	TGTGCCAGCAGCGCGGGGGGACACATCTCCTACAATGAGCAGTTCTTC	CASSAGGHISYNEQFF
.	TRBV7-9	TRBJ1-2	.	TGTGCCAGCAGCTTAGATCTACAGGCGTATGGCTACACCTTC	CASSLDLQAYGYTF
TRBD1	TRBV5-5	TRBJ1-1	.	TGTGCCAGCAGAGACACAGGGGGGGAAAACACTGAAGCTTTCTTT	CASRDTGGENTEAFF
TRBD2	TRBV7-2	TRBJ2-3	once	TGTGCCAGCAGCTTAGGCCCTAGCGGGGTGACAAGGACGCAGTATTTT	CASSLGPSGVTRTQYF
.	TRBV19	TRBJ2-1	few	TGTGCCAGTAGTATGGGGGCTAGCGGTGGGGGACAGCAGTTCTTC	CASSMGASGGGQQFF
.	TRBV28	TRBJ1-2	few	TGTGCCAGCAGCCACAGGTCAAAGGGCTACACCTTC	CASSHRSKGYTF
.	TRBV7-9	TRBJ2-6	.	TGTGCCAGCAGCCCCCTGGGACTGAACTCTGGGGCCAACGTCCTGACTTTC	CASSPLGLNSGANVLTF